The T cell receptor (beta chain) under discussion was sequenced for a study of Ad26.COV2.S vaccination and SARS-CoV-2 variants. Study-level findings and limits: Total T cell responses were possibly underestimated by TCR breadth and depth analyses.

Profiled with immunoSEQ multiplex PCR; TCRdb holds only in-frame clones, not every one. The data contain over 85,000 clones, under 90% of them singletons. The CDR3 runs to 11 residues. V shed 3 bases and J shed 7 bases, with 7 bases lying between them. The germline V gene has CDR1 DFQATT and CDR2 SNEGSKA (reference sequence). In regard to this clone: Its target is unknown.

The gene calls are TRBV20-1 and TRBJ2-1, with D unclear. This sequence was found in a human donor who had recovered from COVID-19. This material consisted of peripheral blood, taken after recovery from COVID-19. The CDR3, as DNA: TGCAGTGCTAGGGCTGAGAATGAGCAGTTCTTC. It translates to CSARAENEQFF.